A selection of T cell receptor beta chains follows, all from one sample in a study of HIV-infected patients and healthy controls. Using its own MiXCR run on the 5' RACE reads, TCRdb lists one record per CDR3 protein. In the table there are fewer than 15,000 distinct CDR3 sequences, 9.5% to 13% of which are singletons. Material: blood. These receptors were collected from an adult in good health. The CDR3 runs from the conserved cysteine through the conserved F or W. Each record gives: V gene, D gene, clone size, J gene, CDR3 DNA, CDR3 protein. A D gene is named only where the DNA matches it firmly. For some rows the clone size is stated as once, few or many, or as a class when expanded; others skip it.

TRBV5-1	NA	many	TRBJ2-7	TGCGCCAGCAGCCCGGCCGGTCAGGGGACCTACGAGCAGTACTTC	CASSPAGQGTYEQYF
TRBV12-3/TRBV12-4	TRBD2	medium-sized	TRBJ2-3	TGTGCCAGCGCCCGGACTAGCGGATACACAGATACGCAGTATTTT	CASARTSGYTDTQYF
TRBV20-1	NA	few	TRBJ1-1	TGCAGTGCTAGAGATCCTGGGGAGGCCACTGAAGCTTTCTTT	CSARDPGEATEAFF
TRBV6-1	NA	NA	TRBJ1-2	TGTGCCAGCAGTGGAACAACCGGGAACTATGGCTACACCTTC	CASSGTTGNYGYTF
TRBV20-1	NA	few	TRBJ2-1	TGCAGTGCCTCAACTAGATTCAATTACAATGAGCAGTTCTTC	CSASTRFNYNEQFF
TRBV4-1	NA	NA	TRBJ2-1	TGCGCCAGCAGCCCCCTCGCTAGAACCCTAGGGGATGAGCAGTTCTTC	CASSPLARTLGDEQFF
TRBV29-1	TRBD2	NA	TRBJ2-7	TGCAGCGCACGGACTAGCGGGAGGGGCGAGCAGTACTTC	CSARTSGRGEQYF
TRBV15	TRBD2	few	TRBJ2-7	TGTGCCACCAGCACCCTGACTAGCGGGAGACCCTACGAGCAGTACTTC	CATSTLTSGRPYEQYF
TRBV6-2/TRBV6-3	NA	NA	TRBJ1-1	TGTGCCAGCAGACGGCAGGTGCCCGGGAACACTGAAGCTTTCTTT	CASRRQVPGNTEAFF
TRBV5-1	NA	many	TRBJ2-1	TGCGCCAGCAGCTTTAGCGGACCCGAGCAGTTCTTC	CASSFSGPEQFF
TRBV9	NA	medium-sized	TRBJ2-6	TGTGCCAGCAGCCCTGGGGCCAACGTCCTGACTTTC	CASSPGANVLTF
TRBV12-5	TRBD2	many	TRBJ2-1	TGTGCTAGTGCAAACGGGGGGGGGGACAATGAGCAGTTCTTC	CASANGGGDNEQFF
TRBV7-9	NA	many	TRBJ2-2	TGTGCCAGCAGCTTAGAGACCCTCACCGGGGAGCTGTTTTTT	CASSLETLTGELFF
TRBV3-1	TRBD2	few	TRBJ2-3	TGTGCCAGCAGCCAAGGGGGACTAGCCGCAGATACGCAGTATTTT	CASSQGGLAADTQYF
TRBV20-1	NA	medium-sized	TRBJ1-5	TGCAGTGCTAGCCCGAAATATAGCAATCAGCCCCAGCATTTT	CSASPKYSNQPQHF
TRBV4-1	NA	few	TRBJ1-2	TGCGCCAGCAGCCCAGCAGGGGCCCGCTACACACTGCATGGCTACACCTTC	CASSPAGARYTLHGYTF
TRBV7-9	NA	medium-sized	TRBJ2-1	TGTGCCAGCAGTCCTGACCCACCCAATGAGCAGTTCTTC	CASSPDPPNEQFF
TRBV12-3/TRBV12-4	NA	many	TRBJ2-3	TGTGCCAGCAAGGGAGGAGGGAACCGGCGGGATACGCAGTATTTT	CASKGGGNRRDTQYF
TRBV5-1	TRBD1	medium-sized	TRBJ1-1	TGCGCCAGCAGCCCCGGGACAGGGGCATTGAACACTGAAGCTTTCTTT	CASSPGTGALNTEAFF
TRBV28	NA	few	TRBJ2-1	TGTGCCAGCAGTTTTCTTGGGGGAGTCGCCTACAATGAGCAGTTCTTC	CASSFLGGVAYNEQFF
TRBV18	NA	few	TRBJ2-3	TGTGCCAGCTCACCGCAGGATACGCAGTATTTT	CASSPQDTQYF
TRBV14	TRBD2	many	TRBJ2-1	TGTGCCAGCGGTTACCTAGCGGGGGCCTACAATGAGCAGTTCTTC	CASGYLAGAYNEQFF
TRBV24-1	TRBD2	medium-sized	TRBJ2-7	TGTGCCACCAGTGATTCGACTAGCGGCCCCCTGGGAGAGCAGTACTTC	CATSDSTSGPLGEQYF
TRBV7-2	TRBD1	medium-sized	TRBJ1-1	TGTGCCAGCAGCTTAGGGGGTCGGGACAGGGGATCAGAAGCTTTCTTT	CASSLGGRDRGSEAFF
TRBV5-1	TRBD1	NA	TRBJ2-7	TGCGCCAGCAGCTTGGATAAAGGACAGGGCAGCCACGAGCAGTACTTC	CASSLDKGQGSHEQYF
TRBV4-1	TRBD1	medium-sized	TRBJ1-1	TGCGCCAGCAGCCCTATGGGACAGTCCTCTAAGCGGGCTTTCTTT	CASSPMGQSSKRAFF
TRBV20-1	NA	many	TRBJ2-7	TGCAGTGCTAGACGTATGGGCGGCGAGCAGTACTTC	CSARRMGGEQYF
TRBV20-1	NA	many	TRBJ2-3	TGCAGTGCCGCCCCCGGGGGCACAGATACGCAGTATTTT	CSAAPGGTDTQYF
TRBV30	NA	NA	TRBJ2-2	TGTGCCTGGGACCAGCTGGGGAACACCGGGGAGCTGTTTTTT	CAWDQLGNTGELFF
TRBV6-1	NA	few	TRBJ1-4	TGTGCCAGCAGTGAAGCCCCGGCTAGGGGACTCGGTGAAAAACTGTTTTTT	CASSEAPARGLGEKLFF
TRBV25-1	NA	few	TRBJ1-1	TGTGCCAGCAGGCCCGGGAGGGACACTGAAGCTTTCTTT	CASRPGRDTEAFF
TRBV7-9	NA	many	TRBJ2-5	TGTGCCAGCAGTCTCCCACGGGAGATTGCCCAGTACTTC	CASSLPREIAQYF
TRBV24-1	NA	few	TRBJ2-1	TGTGCCACCAGTGATGCAGGGAGCTCCTACAATGAGCAGTTCTTC	CATSDAGSSYNEQFF
TRBV6-5	TRBD1	many	TRBJ2-1	TGTGCCAGCACTCCAGGGGGCGTCTCCTACAATGAGCAGTTCTTC	CASTPGGVSYNEQFF
TRBV7-2	NA	many	TRBJ2-1	TGTGCCAGCAGCTTAGAAGCCTTCTACAATGAGCAGTTCTTC	CASSLEAFYNEQFF
TRBV6-6	NA	many	TRBJ1-5	TGTGCCAGCAGTTATTTGGTTGGGAGCAATCAGCCCCAGCATTTT	CASSYLVGSNQPQHF
TRBV24-1	TRBD2	medium-sized	TRBJ2-3	TGTGCCACCAGCCCCGGGACTAGCGGGAGTCCGGATACGCAGTATTTT	CATSPGTSGSPDTQYF
TRBV12-3/TRBV12-4	NA	few	TRBJ1-3	TGTGCCAGCAGAAATATACAGGGTTTATGGAACACCATATATTTT	CASRNIQGLWNTIYF